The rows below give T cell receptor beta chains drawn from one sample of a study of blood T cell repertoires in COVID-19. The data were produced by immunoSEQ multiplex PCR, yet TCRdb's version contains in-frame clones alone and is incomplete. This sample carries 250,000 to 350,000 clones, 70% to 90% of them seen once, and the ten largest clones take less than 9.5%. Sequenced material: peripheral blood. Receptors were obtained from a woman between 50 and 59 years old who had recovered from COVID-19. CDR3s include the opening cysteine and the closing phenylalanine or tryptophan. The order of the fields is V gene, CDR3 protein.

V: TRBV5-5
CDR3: CASSLTGRTSGSSEQYF

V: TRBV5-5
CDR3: CASSLAGSPEAFF

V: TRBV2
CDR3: CASSEGPLRTAWSNQPQHF

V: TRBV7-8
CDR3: CASSLVASGGAWNEQFF

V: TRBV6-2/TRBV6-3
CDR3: CASSVTGGGYTF

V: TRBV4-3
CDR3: CASSQGGGLAGTGELFF

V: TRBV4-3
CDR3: CASSQEMLANSGNTIYF

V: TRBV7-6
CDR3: CASRSRSDRGRTQYF

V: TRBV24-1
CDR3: CATSADRDSPLHF

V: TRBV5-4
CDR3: CASSLTSGYTGELFF

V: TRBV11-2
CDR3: CASSSQKHTEAFF

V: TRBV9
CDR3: CASSVSGSPPFEQYF

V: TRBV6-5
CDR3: CASAGDRNQPQHF

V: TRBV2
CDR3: CASSAQFPGLADTQYF

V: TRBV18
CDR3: CASSPQGLVAEAFF

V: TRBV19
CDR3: CASSHGRGGTDTQYF

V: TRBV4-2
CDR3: CASSQRQGGYGYTF

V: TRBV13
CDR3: CASSLFRVYGYTF

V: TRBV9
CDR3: CASSVAGAGYEQYF

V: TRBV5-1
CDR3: CASSLSQGNPEQYF

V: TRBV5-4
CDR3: CASSQKTSGSVEQYF

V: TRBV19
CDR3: CASSAGQKNQPQHF

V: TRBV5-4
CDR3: CASSRENYNEQFF

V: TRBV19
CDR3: CASSIARGSWQPQHF

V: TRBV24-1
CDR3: CATSDRGLGTDTQYF

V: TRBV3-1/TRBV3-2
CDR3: CASSQATALVVYNEQFF

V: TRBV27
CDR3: CASSLRLAGQNEQFF

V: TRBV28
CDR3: CASSLEGAGYHEQFF

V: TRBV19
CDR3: CASSHPAGDTYEQYF

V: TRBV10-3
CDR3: CAISERGQDEQYF

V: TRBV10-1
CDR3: CASSDQGGDNEQFF

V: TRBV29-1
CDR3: CSAAVGTRIDQETQYF

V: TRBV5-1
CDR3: CASSLAIGRGLRETTDTQYF